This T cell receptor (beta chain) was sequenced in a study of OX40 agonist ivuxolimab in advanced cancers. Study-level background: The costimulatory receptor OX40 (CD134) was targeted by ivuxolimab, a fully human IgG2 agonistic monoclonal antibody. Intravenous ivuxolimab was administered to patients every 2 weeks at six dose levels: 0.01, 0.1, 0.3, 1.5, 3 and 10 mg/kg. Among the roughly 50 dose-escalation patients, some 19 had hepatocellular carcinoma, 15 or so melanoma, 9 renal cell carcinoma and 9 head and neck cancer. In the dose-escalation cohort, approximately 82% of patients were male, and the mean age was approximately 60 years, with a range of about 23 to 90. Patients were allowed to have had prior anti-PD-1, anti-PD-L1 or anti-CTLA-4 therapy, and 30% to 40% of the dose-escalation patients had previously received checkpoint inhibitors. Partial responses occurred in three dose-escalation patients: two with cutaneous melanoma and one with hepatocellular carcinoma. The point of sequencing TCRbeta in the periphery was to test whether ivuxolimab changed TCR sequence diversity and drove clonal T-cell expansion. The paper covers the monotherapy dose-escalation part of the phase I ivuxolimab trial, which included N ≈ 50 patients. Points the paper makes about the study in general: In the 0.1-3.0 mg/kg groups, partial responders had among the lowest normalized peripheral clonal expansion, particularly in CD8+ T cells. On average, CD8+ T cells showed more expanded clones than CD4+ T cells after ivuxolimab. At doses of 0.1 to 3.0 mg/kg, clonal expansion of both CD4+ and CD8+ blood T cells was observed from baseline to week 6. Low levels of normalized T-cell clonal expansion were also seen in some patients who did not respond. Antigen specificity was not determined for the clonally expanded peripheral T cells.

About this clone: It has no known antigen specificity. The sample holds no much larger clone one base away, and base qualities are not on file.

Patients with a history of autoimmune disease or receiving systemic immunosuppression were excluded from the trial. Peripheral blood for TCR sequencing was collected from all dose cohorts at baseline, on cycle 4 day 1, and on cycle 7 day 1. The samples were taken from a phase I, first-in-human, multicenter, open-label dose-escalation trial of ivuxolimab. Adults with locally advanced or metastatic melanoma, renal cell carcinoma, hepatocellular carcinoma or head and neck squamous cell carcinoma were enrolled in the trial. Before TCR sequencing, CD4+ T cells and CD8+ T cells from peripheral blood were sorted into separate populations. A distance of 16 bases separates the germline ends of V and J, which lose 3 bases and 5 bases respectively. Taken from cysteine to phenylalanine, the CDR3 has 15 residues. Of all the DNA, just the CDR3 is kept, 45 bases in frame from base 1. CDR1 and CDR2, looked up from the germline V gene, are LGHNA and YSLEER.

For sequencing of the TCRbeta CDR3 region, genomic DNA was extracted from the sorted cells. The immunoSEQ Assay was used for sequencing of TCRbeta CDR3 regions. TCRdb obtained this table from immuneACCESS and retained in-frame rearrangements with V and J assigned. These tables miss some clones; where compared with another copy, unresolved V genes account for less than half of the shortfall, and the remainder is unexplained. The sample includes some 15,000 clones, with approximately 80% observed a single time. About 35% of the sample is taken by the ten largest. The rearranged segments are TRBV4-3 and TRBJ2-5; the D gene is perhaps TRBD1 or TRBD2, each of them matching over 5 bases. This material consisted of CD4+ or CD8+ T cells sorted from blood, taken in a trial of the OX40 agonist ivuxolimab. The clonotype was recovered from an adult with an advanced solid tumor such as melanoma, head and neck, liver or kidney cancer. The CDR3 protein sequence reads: CASSHGTSKGETQYF. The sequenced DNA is TGCGCCAGCAGCCACGGGACCTCCAAAGGGGAGACCCAGTACTTC.